This T cell receptor (beta chain) was identified in a study of cytomegalovirus exposure and HLA in healthy donors. Study-level points and caveats: Cytomegalovirus-associated TCR beta chains were listed, numbering approximately 150.

Primers for the PCR totalled 60 Vbeta and 13 Jbeta. The table came from immunoSEQ multiplex PCR; TCRdb's copy has only in-frame clones and leaves some out. The data hold 270,000 or so clones, with around nine tenths observed a single time. This clone has a single count. The antigen is unknown. The TCR sequence derives from a girl aged 2 to 10 in good health and CMV-seronegative. Sequenced input: PBMCs.

Here the CDR3 DNA reads TGTGCCAGCAGCCAAGAGACAGGAGCCAAAAACATTCAGTACTTC. This encodes CASSQETGAKNIQYF. The rearrangement links TRBV4-2 to TRBJ2-4, with a tentative D call TRBD1 (6 bases). Per germline, CDR1 LGHNA and CDR2 YNFKEQ. CDR3 length equals 15 residues. V dropped 0 bases and J dropped 0 bases, with 6 bases sitting between them.